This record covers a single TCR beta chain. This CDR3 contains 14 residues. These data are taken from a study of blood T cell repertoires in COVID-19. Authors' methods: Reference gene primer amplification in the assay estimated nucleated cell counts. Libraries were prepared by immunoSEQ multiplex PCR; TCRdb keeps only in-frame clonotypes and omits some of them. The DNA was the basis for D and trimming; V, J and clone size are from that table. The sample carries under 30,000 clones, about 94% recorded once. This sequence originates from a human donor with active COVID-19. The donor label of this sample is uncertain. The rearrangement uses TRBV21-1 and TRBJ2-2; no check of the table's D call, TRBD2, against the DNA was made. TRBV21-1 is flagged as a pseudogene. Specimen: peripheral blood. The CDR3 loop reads CASSKTRDTGELFF. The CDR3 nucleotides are TGTGCCAGCAGCAAGACTCGGGACACCGGGGAGCTGTTTTTT.